The clone carrying this TCR beta chain counts as medium-sized. Its matching antigen is unknown. These data are taken from a study of T cell repertoires in ileal Crohn's disease. Overall study: At postoperative colonoscopy, neoterminal ileum biopsies were taken as M6. Regarding the study as a whole: High-frequency clones were more common in sorted CD8 than CD4 cells. Active smokers at surgery had more clonal expansions than non-smokers.

Generated by immunoSEQ multiplex PCR, the TCRdb table keeps only in-frame clones and is missing some. This sample carries approximately 12,000 clones, about 70% of them seen once, and the ten largest clones take 7% to 9%. As for time point: neoterminal ileum biopsy at postoperative endoscopy, about 6 months after surgery. V lost 7 bases to trimming and J lost 4 bases; unmatched junction nucleotides: 13. The CDR3 has 15 residues. The V gene's germline CDR1 is MNHEY and CDR2 SMNVEV (reference sequence). J is TRBJ2-7 and V is TRBV27, with 7 bases identical to TRBD2. The source material was ileal tissue. The source of this sequence is an adult with Crohn's disease. Here the CDR3 DNA reads TGTGCCAGCACCGATTATGGGGAGGGTTATTACGAGCAGTACTTC. Translation: CASTDYGEGYYEQYF.